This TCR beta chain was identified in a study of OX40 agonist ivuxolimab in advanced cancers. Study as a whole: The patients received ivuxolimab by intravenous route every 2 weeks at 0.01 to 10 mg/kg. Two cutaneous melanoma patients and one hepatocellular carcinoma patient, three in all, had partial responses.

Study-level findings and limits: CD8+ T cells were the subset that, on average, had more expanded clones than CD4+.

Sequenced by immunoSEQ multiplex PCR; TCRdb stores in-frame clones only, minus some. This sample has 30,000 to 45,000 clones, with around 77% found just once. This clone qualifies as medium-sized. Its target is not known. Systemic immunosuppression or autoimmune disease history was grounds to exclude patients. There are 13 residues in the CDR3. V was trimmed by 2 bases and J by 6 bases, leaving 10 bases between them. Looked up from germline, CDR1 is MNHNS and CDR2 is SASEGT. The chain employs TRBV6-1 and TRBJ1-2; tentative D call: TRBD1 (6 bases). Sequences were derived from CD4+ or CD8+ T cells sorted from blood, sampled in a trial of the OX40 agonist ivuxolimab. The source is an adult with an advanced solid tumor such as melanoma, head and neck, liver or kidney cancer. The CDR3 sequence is CASSEWGADGYTF. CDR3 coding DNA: TGTGCCAGCAGTGAATGGGGGGCGGATGGCTACACCTTC.